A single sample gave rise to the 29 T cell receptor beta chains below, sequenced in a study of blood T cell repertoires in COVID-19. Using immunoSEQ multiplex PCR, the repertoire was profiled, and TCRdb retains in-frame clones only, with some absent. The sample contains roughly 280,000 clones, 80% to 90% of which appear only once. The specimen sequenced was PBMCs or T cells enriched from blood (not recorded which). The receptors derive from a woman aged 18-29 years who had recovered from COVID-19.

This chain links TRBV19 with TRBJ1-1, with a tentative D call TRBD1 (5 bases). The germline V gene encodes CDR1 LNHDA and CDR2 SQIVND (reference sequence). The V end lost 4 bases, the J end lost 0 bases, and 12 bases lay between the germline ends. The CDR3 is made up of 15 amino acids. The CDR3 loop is CASSRSGGMNTEAFF. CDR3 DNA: TGTGCCAGTAGTAGAAGTGGGGGGATGAACACTGAAGCTTTCTTT.

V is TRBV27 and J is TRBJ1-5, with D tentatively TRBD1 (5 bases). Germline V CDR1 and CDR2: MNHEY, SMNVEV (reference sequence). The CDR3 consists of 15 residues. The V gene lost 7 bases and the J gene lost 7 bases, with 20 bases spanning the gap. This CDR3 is CASTVTGGVGQPQHF. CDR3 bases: TGTGCCAGCACCGTGACTGGGGGGGTAGGGCAGCCCCAGCATTTT.

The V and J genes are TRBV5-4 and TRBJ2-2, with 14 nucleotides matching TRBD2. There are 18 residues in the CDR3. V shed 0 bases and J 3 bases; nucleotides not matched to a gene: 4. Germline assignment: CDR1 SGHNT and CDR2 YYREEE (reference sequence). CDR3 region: CASSLAGLAGGHTGELFF. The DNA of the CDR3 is TGTGCCAGCAGCTTGGCTGGACTAGCGGGGGGACACACCGGGGAGCTGTTTTTT.

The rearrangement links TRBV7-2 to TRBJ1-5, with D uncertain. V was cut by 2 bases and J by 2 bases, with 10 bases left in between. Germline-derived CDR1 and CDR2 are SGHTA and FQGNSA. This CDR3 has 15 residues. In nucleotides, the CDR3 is TGTGCCAGCAGCTTATTTGCCGGGGGCAATCAGCCCCAGCATTTT. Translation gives CASSLFAGGNQPQHF. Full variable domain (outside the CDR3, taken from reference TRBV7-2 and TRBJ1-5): GAGVSQSPSNKVTEKGKDVELRCDPISGHTALYWYRQSLGQGLEFLIYFQGNSAPDKSGLPSDRFSAERTGGSVSTLTIQRTQQEDSAVYLCASSLFAGGNQPQHFGDGTRLSIL.

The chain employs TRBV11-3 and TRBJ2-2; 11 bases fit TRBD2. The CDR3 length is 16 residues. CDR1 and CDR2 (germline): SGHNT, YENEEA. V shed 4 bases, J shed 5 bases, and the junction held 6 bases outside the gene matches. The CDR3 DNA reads TGTGCCAGCAGCTCGGAAACTAGCGGGGGTACCGGGGAGCTGTTTTTT. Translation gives CASSSETSGGTGELFF.

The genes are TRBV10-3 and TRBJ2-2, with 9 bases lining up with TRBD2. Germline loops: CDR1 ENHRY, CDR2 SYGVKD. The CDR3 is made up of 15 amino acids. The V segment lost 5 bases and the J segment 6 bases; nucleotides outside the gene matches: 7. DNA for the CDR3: TGTGCCATCAGTAGACTAGCGGTTAAATCCGGGGAGCTGTTTTTT. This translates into CAISRLAVKSGELFF.

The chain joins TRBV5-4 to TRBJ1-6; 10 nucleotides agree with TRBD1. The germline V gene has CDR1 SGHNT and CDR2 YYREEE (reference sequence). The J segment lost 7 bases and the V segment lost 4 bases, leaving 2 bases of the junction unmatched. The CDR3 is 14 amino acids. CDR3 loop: CASSPGQGNSPLHF. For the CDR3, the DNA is TGTGCCAGCAGCCCGGGACAGGGGAATTCACCCCTCCACTTT.

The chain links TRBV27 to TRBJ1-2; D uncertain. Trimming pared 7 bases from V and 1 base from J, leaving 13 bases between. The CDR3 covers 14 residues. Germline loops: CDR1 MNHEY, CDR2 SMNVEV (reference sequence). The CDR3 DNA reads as TGTGCCAGCACCACTGCTGCGGGTAACTATGGCTACACCTTC. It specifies CASTTAAGNYGYTF.

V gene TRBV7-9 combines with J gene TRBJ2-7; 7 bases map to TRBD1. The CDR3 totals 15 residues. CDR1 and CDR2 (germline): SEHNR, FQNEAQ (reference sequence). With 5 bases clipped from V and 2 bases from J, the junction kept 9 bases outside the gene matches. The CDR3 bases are TGTGCCAGCAGCGACCTCGACAGGGCTCCCTACGAGCAGTACTTC. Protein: CASSDLDRAPYEQYF.

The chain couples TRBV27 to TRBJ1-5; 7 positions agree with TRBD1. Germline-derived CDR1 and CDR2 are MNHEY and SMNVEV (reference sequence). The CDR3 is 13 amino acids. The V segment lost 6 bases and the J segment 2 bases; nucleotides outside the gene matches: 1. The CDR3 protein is CASRTGRNQPQHF. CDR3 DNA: TGTGCCAGCAGGACAGGGCGCAATCAGCCCCAGCATTTT.

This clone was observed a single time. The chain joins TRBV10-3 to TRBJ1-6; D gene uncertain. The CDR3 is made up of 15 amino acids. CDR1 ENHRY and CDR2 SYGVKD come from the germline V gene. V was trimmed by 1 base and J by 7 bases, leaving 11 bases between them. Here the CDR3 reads CAISEYSGSNSPLHF. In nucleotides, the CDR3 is TGTGCCATCAGTGAGTATTCCGGGAGCAATTCACCCCTCCACTTT.

CDR3 bases: TGTGCCAGCGGTCCATTCGGGACTGAAGCTTTCTTT. Its protein is CASGPFGTEAFF. The chain uses TRBV7-9 and TRBJ1-1, with no clear D. From germline, CDR1 is SEHNR and CDR2 FQNEAQ (reference sequence). Trimming removed 8 bases from V and 5 bases from J, with 12 bases in between. This CDR3 spans 12 amino acids.

CDR3 region: CASRGQVYTEAFF. CDR3 bases: TGTGCCAGCAGAGGACAGGTGTACACTGAAGCTTTCTTT. This rearrangement joins TRBV12-3 or TRBV12-4 to TRBJ1-1; TRBD1 agrees at 7 bases. The ends lost 6 bases at V and 3 bases at J; junction bases unmatched: 4. This CDR3 is built from 13 residues.

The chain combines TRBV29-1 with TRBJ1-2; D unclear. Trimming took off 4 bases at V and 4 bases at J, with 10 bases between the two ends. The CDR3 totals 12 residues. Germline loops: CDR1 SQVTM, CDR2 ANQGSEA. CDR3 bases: TGCAGCGTTGGGGAGGGTGGCTATGGCTACACCTTC. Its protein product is CSVGEGGYGYTF.

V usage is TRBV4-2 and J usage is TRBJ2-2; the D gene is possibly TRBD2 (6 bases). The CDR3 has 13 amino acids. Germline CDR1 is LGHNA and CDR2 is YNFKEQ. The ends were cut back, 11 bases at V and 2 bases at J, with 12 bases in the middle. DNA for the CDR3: TGTGCCTCACGCGGGGTAAACACCGGGGAGCTGTTTTTT. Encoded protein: CASRGVNTGELFF.

The chain's CDR3 is CASSPRDRYEQYF. CDR3 bases: TGTGCCAGCAGCCCAAGGGACAGATACGAGCAGTACTTC. This chain connects TRBV7-3 to TRBJ2-7, with TRBD1 matching over 7 bases. The V and J ends lost 5 bases and 4 bases, in that order; junction bases with no gene match: 5. From germline, CDR1 is SGHTA and CDR2 FQGTGA. This CDR3 spans 13 amino acids.

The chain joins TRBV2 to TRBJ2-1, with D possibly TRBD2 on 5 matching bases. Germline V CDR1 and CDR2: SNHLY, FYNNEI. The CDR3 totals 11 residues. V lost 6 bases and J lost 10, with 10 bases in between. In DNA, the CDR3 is TGTGCCAGCAGCCGAGAGGGCGAGCAGTTCTTC. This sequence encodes CASSREGEQFF.

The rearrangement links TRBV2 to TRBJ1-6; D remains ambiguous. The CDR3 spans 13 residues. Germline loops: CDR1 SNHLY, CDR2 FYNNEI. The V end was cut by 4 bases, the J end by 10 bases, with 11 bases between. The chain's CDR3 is CASSVAANSPLHF. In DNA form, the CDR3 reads TGTGCCAGCAGTGTAGCCGCGAACTCACCCCTCCACTTT.

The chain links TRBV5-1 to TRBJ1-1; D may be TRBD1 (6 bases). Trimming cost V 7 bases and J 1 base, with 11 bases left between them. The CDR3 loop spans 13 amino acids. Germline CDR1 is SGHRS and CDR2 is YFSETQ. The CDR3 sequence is CASGLQGNTEAFF. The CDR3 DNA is TGCGCCAGCGGCCTACAGGGGAACACTGAAGCTTTCTTT.

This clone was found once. The CDR3 spells CASSQIRTGLQETQYF. The CDR3 DNA is TGTGCCAGCAGCCAGATTCGGACAGGGCTCCAAGAGACCCAGTACTTC. The rearrangement links TRBV2 to TRBJ2-5; 8 positions agree with TRBD1. V lost 6 bases to trimming and J lost 1 base; unmatched junction nucleotides: 10. The CDR3 is 16 amino acids. The germline gives CDR1 SNHLY, CDR2 FYNNEI.

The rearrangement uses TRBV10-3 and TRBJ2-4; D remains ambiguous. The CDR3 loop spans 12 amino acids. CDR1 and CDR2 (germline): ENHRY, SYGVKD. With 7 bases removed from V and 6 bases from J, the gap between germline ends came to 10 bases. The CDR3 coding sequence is TGTGCCATCACCGACTGGGTAAACATTCAGTACTTC. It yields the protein CAITDWVNIQYF.

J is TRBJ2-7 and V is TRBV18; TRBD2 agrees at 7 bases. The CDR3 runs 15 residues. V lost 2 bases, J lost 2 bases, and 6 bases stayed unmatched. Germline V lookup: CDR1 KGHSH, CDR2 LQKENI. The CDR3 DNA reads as TGTGCCAGCTCACCAAGTAAGACTAGCACCTACGAGCAGTACTTC. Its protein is CASSPSKTSTYEQYF.

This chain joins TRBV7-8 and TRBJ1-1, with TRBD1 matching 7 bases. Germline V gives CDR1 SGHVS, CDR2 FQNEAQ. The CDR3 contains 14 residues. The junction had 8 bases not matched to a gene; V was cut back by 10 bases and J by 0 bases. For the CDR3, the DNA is TGTGCCACCTCGACAGGGCCCATGAACACTGAAGCTTTCTTT. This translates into CATSTGPMNTEAFF.

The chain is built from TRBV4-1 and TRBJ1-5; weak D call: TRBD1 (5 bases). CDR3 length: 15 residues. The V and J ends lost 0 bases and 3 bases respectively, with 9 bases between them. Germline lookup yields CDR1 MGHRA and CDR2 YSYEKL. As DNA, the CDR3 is TGCGCCAGCAGCCAAGAAAGGGGCCTCAATCAGCCCCAGCATTTT. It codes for CASSQERGLNQPQHF.

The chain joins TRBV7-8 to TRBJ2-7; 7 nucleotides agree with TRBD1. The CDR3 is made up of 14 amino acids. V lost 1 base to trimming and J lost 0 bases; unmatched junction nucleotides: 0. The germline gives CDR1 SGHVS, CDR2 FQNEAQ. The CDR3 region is CASSLGDSSYEQYF. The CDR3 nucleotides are TGTGCCAGCAGCTTAGGGGACAGCTCCTACGAGCAGTACTTC.

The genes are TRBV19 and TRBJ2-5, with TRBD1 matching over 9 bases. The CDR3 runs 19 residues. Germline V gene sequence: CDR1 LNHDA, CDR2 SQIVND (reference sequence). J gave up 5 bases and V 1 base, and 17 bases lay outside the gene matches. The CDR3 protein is CASSIGTRGTGGPVETQYF. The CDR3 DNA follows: TGTGCCAGTAGTATAGGGACCCGTGGAACAGGGGGCCCCGTGGAGACCCAGTACTTC.

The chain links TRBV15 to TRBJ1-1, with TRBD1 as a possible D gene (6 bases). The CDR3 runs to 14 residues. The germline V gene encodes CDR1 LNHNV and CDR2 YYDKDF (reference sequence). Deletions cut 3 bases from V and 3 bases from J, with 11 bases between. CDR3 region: CATSRRQEDTEAFF. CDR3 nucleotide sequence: TGTGCCACCAGCAGGAGACAGGAGGACACTGAAGCTTTCTTT.

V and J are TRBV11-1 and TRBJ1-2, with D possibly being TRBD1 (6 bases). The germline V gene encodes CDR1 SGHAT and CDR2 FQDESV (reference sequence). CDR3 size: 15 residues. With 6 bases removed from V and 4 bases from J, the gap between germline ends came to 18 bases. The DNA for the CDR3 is TGTGCCAGCAGTCTAAACCGGGACAAAGCCTATGGCTACACCTTC. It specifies CASSLNRDKAYGYTF.

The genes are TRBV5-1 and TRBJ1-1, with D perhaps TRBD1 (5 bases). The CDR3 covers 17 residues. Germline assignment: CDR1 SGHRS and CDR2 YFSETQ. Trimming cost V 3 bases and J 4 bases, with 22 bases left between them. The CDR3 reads CASSSPPGAIGGTEAFF. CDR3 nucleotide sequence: TGCGCCAGCAGCTCTCCTCCCGGGGCCATCGGGGGCACTGAAGCTTTCTTT.